A single TCR beta chain is shown here with its context. Its antigen is not identified. These data are taken from a study of CD8+CD57+ T cells in acquired aplastic anemia. The study's findings and limits: Patients and controls shared approximately 30 CD8+ CDR3 sequences.

It was genomic DNA that served as the template for profiling TCR beta VDJ and CDR3. MiXCR, applied by TCRdb to the reads, yields one record per CDR3 protein. The sample holds 150,000 to 200,000 distinct CDR3 sequences, approximately 44% seen once. This clonotype was sampled from a human donor in good health. The specimen was sorted CD4+, CD8+, or CD8+CD57+ T cells (not recorded which) from PBMCs.

CDR3: CASSGPMGGMPQHF. The CDR3 bases are TGTGCCAGCAGCGGACCTATGGGGGGAATGCCCCAGCATTTT. The V gene is TRBV2, the J gene TRBJ1-5; D perhaps matches TRBD1 (5 bases). Germline values: CDR1 SNHLY, CDR2 FYNNEI. This CDR3 contains 14 residues. V shed 6 bases and J shed 9 bases, with 18 bases lying between them.